Below, 17 T cell receptor beta chains from the same sample are listed, as sequenced in a study of T cells in Graves' hyperthyroidism and ophthalmopathy. The TCR beta CDR3 regions underwent amplification using RNA transcripts as the source. Researchers ran a first-round RT-PCR on the TCR CDR3 using the HTBI primer set. TCRdb itself ran the multiplex PCR reads through MiXCR, one entry per CDR3 protein. The sample carries roughly 100,000 distinct CDR3 sequences, 47% recorded once. Material for sequencing was blood. The receptor set was obtained from a man aged 35 to 55 with Graves' hyperthyroidism.

In its sample, this clonotype was seen many times. This chain uses TRBV7-2 with TRBJ2-3, with D possibly matching TRBD2 (5 bases). The CDR3 contains 12 residues. Germline assignment: CDR1 SGHTA and CDR2 FQGNSA. V was cut by 5 bases and J by 5 bases, with 8 bases left in between. In DNA, the CDR3 is TGTGCCAGCAGCCCAGCGGAAGATACGCAGTATTTT. This translates into CASSPAEDTQYF. Combining the CDR3 with reference TRBV7-2 and TRBJ2-3 gives the whole variable domain GAGVSQSPSNKVTEKGKDVELRCDPISGHTALYWYRQSLGQGLEFLIYFQGNSAPDKSGLPSDRFSAERTGGSVSTLTIQRTQQEDSAVYLCASSPAEDTQYFGPGTRLTVL.

This clonotype came up many times. The chain carries TRBV5-1 and TRBJ1-1; D is unclear. The CDR3 has 15 residues. Trimming removed 0 bases from V and 0 bases from J, with 9 bases in between. CDR1 and CDR2 from the germline V gene are SGHRS and YFSETQ. CDR3 in amino acids: CASSLGPRMNTEAFF. CDR3 DNA sequence: TGCGCCAGCAGCTTGGGGCCGCGGATGAACACTGAAGCTTTCTTT.

In the case of this clonotype: With a much larger clone just one base away, this may be a read error. This rearrangement joins TRBV2 to TRBJ2-5; 9 positions agree with TRBD1. The CDR3 is made up of 15 amino acids. Germline V lookup: CDR1 SNHLY, CDR2 FYNNEI. The CDR3 loop is CASSGPGQGWETQCF. CDR3 sequence (DNA): TGTGCCAGCAGTGGACCGGGACAGGGATGGGAGACCCAGTGCTTC.

The rearrangement joins TRBV29-1 to TRBJ1-1, with D unclear. The CDR3 has 11 amino acids. With 8 bases removed from V and 3 bases from J, the gap between germline ends came to 10 bases. Germline V CDR1 and CDR2: SQVTM, ANQGSEA. In nucleotides, the CDR3 is TGCAGCTTAGTGATCGACACTGAAGCTTTCTTT. It encodes CSLVIDTEAFF.

Many counts were recorded for this clonotype. The genes are TRBV2 and TRBJ1-2; D is ambiguous. The CDR3 loop spans 12 amino acids. V was trimmed by 4 bases and J by 7 bases, leaving 10 bases between them. Germline V lookup: CDR1 SNHLY, CDR2 FYNNEI. CDR3 protein: CASSVVEGGYTF. CDR3 nucleotide sequence: TGTGCCAGCAGTGTGGTGGAGGGTGGCTACACCTTC.

The V gene is TRBV7-9, the J gene TRBJ2-5; TRBD1 matches at 7 bases. The CDR3 runs 13 residues. Germline CDR1 reads SEHNR; CDR2 reads FQNEAQ (reference sequence). With 3 bases clipped from V and 5 bases from J, the junction kept 3 bases outside the gene matches. The CDR3 reads CASSFQQGETQYF. CDR3 DNA sequence: TGTGCCAGCAGCTTTCAACAGGGGGAGACCCAGTACTTC.

V gene TRBV7-3 combines with J gene TRBJ1-1; D gene unclear. With 10 bases removed from V and 2 bases from J, the gap between germline ends came to 20 bases. Germline loops: CDR1 SGHTA, CDR2 FQGTGA. The CDR3 length is 15 residues. The CDR3 DNA reads TGTGCCAACAGTTTCATCCGGGGAGGAAACACTGAAGCTTTCTTT. This encodes CANSFIRGGNTEAFF.

With respect to this clonotype: The junction differs from germline at one of its ends, possibly a read error. This chain connects TRBV7-9 to TRBJ2-3, with 9 bases identical to TRBD2. The CDR3 consists of 19 residues. Germline-derived CDR1 and CDR2 are SEHNR and FQNEAQ (reference sequence). The CDR3 spells CASSSDPNGGRGGTDTQYF. For the CDR3, the DNA is TGCGCCAGCAGCTCCGATCCGAACGGCGGGAGGGGGGGCACAGATACGCAGTATTTT.

This clonotype was observed a few times. The chain carries TRBV6-1 and TRBJ2-3; 9 bases align to TRBD2. Germline trimming cut 8 bases from V and 3 bases from J; bases unmatched to any gene: 12. Germline-derived CDR1 and CDR2 are MNHNS and SASEGT. This CDR3 has 16 amino acids. CDR3 region: CASQFRAGGGTDTQYF. CDR3 bases: TGTGCCAGCCAGTTCCGGGCGGGAGGGGGGACAGATACGCAGTATTTT.

For this clonotype: An end of the junction does not agree with germline; a read error may underlie this. J is TRBJ1-3 and V is TRBV11-2; D possibly corresponds to TRBD1 (6 bases). CDR1 and CDR2 (germline): SGHAT, FQNNGV. The CDR3 runs to 14 residues. This CDR3 reads CASRRRGARNTIHF. Written as DNA, the CDR3 is TGTGCCAGCAGGAGGCGGGGGGCGCGAAACACCATACATTTT.

This clonotype was recorded many times. The chain has TRBV5-1 and TRBJ1-2; D is uncertain. This CDR3 has 15 residues. Germline V lookup: CDR1 SGHRS, CDR2 YFSETQ. Trimming took 2 bases from V and 4 from J, leaving 15 bases between them. Here the CDR3 reads CASSFEGLRAYGYTF. CDR3 bases: TGCGCCAGCAGCTTTGAGGGTTTGCGTGCCTATGGCTACACCTTC.

The chain links TRBV14 to TRBJ2-7, with D possibly being TRBD1 (7 bases). V lost 7 bases to trimming and J lost 5 bases, with 21 bases between them. This CDR3 comprises 15 residues. Per germline, CDR1 SGHDN and CDR2 FVKESK. The CDR3 protein is CASNHIRQGGHEQYF. CDR3 sequence (DNA): TGTGCCAGCAACCATATAAGACAGGGAGGTCACGAGCAGTACTTC.

This clonotype was found a few times. This may be a read error: a much more frequent sequence differs by one nucleotide. The genes are TRBV10-3 and TRBJ2-7; D is uncertain. This CDR3 is 14 amino acids long. CDR1 and CDR2 from the germline V gene are ENHRY and SYGVKD. Deletions cut 3 bases from V and 2 bases from J, with 11 bases between. The CDR3 loop reads CAISDVVGTYEQYF. CDR3 nucleotide sequence: TGTGCCATCAGTGATGTTGTAGGTACCTACGAGCAGTACTTC.

This clonotype turned up a few times. The gene calls are TRBV6-2 or TRBV6-3 and TRBJ2-1; the match to TRBD1 covers 8 bases. This CDR3 has 14 residues. V shed 9 bases and J 0 bases; nucleotides not matched to a gene: 4. CDR1 and CDR2 from the germline V gene are MNHEY and SVGEGT. This CDR3 reads CASYTGGSYNEQFF. As DNA, the CDR3 is TGTGCCAGTTATACAGGGGGCTCCTACAATGAGCAGTTCTTC.

The sample holds many counts of this clonotype. The chain is built from TRBV6-5 and TRBJ2-2, with D possibly matching TRBD1 (6 bases). The CDR3 length is 14 residues. Germline assignment: CDR1 MNHEY and CDR2 SVGAGI. Trimming stripped 5 bases from V and 7 bases from J, with 14 bases between. The CDR3 region is CASSAPGANGELFF. The CDR3 nucleotides are TGTGCCAGCAGTGCCCCAGGGGCGAACGGGGAGCTGTTTTTT.

This clonotype was detected only a few times. V and J are TRBV18 and TRBJ2-1; TRBD2 is a possible D gene (5 bases). V lost 3 bases and J 4 bases, leaving 7 bases between the germline ends. Looked up from germline, CDR1 is KGHSH and CDR2 is LQKENI. The CDR3 is made up of 13 amino acids. The CDR3 DNA is TGTGCCAGCTCACCGGACTTATACAATGAGCAGTTCTTC. Translating it yields CASSPDLYNEQFF.

The chain has TRBV20-1 and TRBJ2-7, with 8 nucleotides matching TRBD2. Germline trimming cut 1 base from V and 4 bases from J; bases unmatched to any gene: 6. CDR3 size: 14 residues. From germline, CDR1 is DFQATT and CDR2 SNEGSKA (reference sequence). CDR3 nucleotides: TGCAGTGCTAGAGGAGGTAGCGGGGATTACGAGCAGTACTTC. Encoded protein: CSARGGSGDYEQYF.